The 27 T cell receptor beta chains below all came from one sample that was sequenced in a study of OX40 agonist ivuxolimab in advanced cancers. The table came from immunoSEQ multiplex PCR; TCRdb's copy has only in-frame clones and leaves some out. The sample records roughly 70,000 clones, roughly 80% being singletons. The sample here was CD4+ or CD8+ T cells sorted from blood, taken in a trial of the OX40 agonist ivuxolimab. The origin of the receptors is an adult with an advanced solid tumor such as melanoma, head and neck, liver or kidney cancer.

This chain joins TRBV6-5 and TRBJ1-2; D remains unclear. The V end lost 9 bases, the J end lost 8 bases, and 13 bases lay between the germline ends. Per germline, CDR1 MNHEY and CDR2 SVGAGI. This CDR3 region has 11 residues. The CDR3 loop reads CASKNPVGYTF. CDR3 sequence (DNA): TGTGCCAGTAAAAATCCCGTCGGCTACACCTTC.

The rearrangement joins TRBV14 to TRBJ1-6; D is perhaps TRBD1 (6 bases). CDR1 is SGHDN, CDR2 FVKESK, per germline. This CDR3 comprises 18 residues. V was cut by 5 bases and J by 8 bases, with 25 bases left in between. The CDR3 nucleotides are TGTGCCAGCAGCAAGACTAGGGGGGGTCCGTCCCCCTATTCACCCCTCCACTTT. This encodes CASSKTRGGPSPYSPLHF.

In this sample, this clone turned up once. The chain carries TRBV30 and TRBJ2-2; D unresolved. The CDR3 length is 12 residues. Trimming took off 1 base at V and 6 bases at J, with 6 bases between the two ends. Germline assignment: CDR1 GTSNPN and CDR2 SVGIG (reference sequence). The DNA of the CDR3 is TGTGCCTGGAGTGGTTTCCCCGGGGAGCTGTTTTTT. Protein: CAWSGFPGELFF.

The DNA for the CDR3 is TGCGCCAGCAGCCCGCTCCCTAGCGGGAGATGGCATGAGCAGTTCTTC. Translating gives CASSPLPSGRWHEQFF. The chain joins TRBV5-1 to TRBJ2-1; 10 bases map to TRBD2. Germline lookup yields CDR1 SGHRS and CDR2 YFSETQ. The CDR3 extends over 16 amino acids. With 4 bases clipped from V and 8 bases from J, the junction kept 12 bases outside the gene matches. Full variable domain (remainder filled in from reference TRBV5-1 and TRBJ2-1): KAGVTQTPRYLIKTRGQQVTLSCSPISGHRSVSWYQQTPGQGLQFLFEYFSETQRNKGNFPGRFSGRQFSNSRSEMNVSTLELGDSALYLCASSPLPSGRWHEQFFGPGTRLTVL.

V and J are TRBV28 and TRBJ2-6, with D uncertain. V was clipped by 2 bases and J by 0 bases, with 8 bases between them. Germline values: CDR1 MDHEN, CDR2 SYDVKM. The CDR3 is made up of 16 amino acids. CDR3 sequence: CASSLEWGSGANVLTF. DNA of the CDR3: TGTGCCAGCAGTTTAGAGTGGGGCTCTGGGGCCAACGTCCTGACTTTC.

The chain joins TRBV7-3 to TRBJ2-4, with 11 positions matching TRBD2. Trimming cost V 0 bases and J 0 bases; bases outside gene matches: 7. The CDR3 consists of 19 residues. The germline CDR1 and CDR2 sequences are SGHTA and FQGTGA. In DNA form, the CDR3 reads TGTGCCAGCAGCTTAACCGGTCTAGCGGGGGGTCGAGCCAAAAACATTCAGTACTTC. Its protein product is CASSLTGLAGGRAKNIQYF.

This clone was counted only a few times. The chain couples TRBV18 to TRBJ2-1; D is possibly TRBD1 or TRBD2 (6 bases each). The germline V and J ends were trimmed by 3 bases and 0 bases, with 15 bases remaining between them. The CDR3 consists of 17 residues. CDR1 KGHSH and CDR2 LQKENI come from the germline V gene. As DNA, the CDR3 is TGTGCCAGCTCACCGCCCGCGAAGGGGGGCTCCTACAATGAGCAGTTCTTC. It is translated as CASSPPAKGGSYNEQFF.

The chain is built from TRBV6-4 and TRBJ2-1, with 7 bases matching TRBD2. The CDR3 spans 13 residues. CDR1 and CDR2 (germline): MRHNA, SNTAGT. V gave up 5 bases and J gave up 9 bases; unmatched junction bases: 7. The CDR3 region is CASSPTSDREQFF. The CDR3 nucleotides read TGTGCCAGCAGTCCTACTAGCGATCGTGAGCAGTTCTTC.

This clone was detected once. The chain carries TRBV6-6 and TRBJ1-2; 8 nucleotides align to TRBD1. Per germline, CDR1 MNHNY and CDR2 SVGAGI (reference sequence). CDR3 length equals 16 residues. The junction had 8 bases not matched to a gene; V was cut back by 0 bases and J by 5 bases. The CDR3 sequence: CASSYSGTGDSYGYTF. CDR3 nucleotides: TGTGCCAGCAGTTACTCAGGGACAGGTGACTCGTATGGCTACACCTTC.

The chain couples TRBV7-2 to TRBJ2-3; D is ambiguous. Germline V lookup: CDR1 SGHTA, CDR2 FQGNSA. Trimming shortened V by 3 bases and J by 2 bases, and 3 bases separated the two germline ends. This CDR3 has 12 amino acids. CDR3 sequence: CASSLPTDTQYF. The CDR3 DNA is TGTGCCAGCAGCTTGCCCACAGATACGCAGTATTTT.

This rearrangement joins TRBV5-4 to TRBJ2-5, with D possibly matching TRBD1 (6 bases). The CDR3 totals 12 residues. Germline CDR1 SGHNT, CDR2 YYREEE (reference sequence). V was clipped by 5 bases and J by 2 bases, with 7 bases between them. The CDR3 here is CASRQGQETQYF. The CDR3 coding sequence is TGTGCCAGCAGACAGGGACAAGAGACCCAGTACTTC. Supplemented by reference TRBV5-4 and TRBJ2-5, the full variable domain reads ETGVTQSPTHLIKTRGQQVTLRCSSQSGHNTVSWYQQALGQGPQFIFQYYREEENGRGNFPPRFSGLQFPNYSSELNVNALELDDSALYLCASRQGQETQYFGPGTRLLVL.

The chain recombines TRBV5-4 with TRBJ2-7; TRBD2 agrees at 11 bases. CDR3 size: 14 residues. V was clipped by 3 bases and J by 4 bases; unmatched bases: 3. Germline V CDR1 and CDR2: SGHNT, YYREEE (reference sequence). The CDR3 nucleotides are TGTGCCAGCAGCTCCGGGACTAGCGGTTACGAGCAGTACTTC. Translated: CASSSGTSGYEQYF. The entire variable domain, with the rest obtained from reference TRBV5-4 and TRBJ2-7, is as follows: ETGVTQSPTHLIKTRGQQVTLRCSSQSGHNTVSWYQQALGQGPQFIFQYYREEENGRGNFPPRFSGLQFPNYSSELNVNALELDDSALYLCASSSGTSGYEQYFGPGTRLTVT.

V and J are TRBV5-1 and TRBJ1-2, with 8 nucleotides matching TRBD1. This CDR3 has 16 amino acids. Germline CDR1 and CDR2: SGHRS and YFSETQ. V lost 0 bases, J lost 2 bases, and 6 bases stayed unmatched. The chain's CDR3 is CASSLASGTGNYGYTF. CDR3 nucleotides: TGCGCCAGCAGCTTGGCCTCCGGGACAGGAAACTATGGCTACACCTTC.

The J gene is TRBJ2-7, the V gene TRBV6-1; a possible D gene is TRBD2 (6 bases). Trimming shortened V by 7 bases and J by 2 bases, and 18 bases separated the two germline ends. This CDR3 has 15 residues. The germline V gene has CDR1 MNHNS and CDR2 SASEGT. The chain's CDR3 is CASTPGTPPPYEQYF. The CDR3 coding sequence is TGTGCCAGCACCCCCGGGACTCCTCCCCCCTACGAGCAGTACTTC.

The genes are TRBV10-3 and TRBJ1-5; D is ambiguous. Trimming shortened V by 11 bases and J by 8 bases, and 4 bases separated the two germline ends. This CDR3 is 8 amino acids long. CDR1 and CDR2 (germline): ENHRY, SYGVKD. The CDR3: CACEPQHF. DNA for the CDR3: TGTGCCTGTGAGCCCCAGCATTTT.

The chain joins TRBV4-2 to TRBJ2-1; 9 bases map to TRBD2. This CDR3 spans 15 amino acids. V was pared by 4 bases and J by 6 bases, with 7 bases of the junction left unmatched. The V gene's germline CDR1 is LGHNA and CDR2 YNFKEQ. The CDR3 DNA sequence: TGTGCCAGCAGCCCCGGGACTAGCCTGGGCAATGAGCAGTTCTTC. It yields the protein CASSPGTSLGNEQFF.

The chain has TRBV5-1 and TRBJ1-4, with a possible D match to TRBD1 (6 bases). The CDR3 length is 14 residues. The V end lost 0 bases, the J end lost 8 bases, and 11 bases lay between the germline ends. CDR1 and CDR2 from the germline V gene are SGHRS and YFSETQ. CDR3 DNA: TGCGCCAGCAGCTTGGGCCTCCAGGGGGAAAAACTGTTTTTT. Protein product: CASSLGLQGEKLFF.

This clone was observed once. The CDR3 nucleotides are TGCGCCAGCAGCTTGGGAGGTCTGATTAATGAAAAACTGTTTTTT. The encoded protein is CASSLGGLINEKLFF. J is TRBJ1-4 and V is TRBV5-1; D remains unclear. Germline CDR1 is SGHRS and CDR2 is YFSETQ. With 0 bases removed from V and 4 bases from J, the gap between germline ends came to 10 bases. The CDR3 extends over 15 amino acids.

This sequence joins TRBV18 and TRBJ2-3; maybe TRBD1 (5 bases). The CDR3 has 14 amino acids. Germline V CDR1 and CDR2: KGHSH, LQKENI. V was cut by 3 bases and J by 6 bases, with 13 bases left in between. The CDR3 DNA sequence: TGTGCCAGCTCACCTTTAGGCCAGGGCGATACGCAGTATTTT. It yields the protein CASSPLGQGDTQYF.

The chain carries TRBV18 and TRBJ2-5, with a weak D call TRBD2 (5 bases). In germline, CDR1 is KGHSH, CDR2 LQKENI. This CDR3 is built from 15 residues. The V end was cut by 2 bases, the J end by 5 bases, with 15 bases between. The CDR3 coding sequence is TGTGCCAGCTCACCATCTGAGGGAGTTAGGGAGACCCAGTACTTC. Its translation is CASSPSEGVRETQYF.

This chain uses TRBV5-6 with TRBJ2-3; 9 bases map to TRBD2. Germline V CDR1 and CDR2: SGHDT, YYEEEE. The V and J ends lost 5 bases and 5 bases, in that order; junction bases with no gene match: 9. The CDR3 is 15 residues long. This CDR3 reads CASRPMRGGGDTQYF. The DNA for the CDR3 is TGTGCCAGCAGACCTATGCGGGGGGGCGGAGATACGCAGTATTTT.

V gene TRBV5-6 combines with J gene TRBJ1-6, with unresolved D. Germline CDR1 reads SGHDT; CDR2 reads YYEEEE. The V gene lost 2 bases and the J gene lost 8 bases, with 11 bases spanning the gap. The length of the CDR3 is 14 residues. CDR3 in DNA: TGTGCCAGCAGCTTCGGCAGGTCCTATTCACCCCTCCACTTT. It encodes CASSFGRSYSPLHF.

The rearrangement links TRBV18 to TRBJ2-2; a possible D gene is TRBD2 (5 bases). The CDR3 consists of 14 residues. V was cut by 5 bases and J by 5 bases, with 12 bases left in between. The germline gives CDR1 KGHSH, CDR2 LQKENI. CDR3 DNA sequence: TGTGCCAGCTCATGGCGGCCGGGGACCGGGGAGCTGTTTTTT. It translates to CASSWRPGTGELFF.

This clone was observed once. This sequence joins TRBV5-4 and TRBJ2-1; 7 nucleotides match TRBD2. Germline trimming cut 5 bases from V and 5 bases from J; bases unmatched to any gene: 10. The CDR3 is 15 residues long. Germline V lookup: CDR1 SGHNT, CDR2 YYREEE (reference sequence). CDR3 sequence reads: CASRSLADTNNEQFF. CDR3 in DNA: TGTGCCAGCAGATCTCTAGCGGATACTAACAATGAGCAGTTCTTC.

The CDR3 loop reads CASSPRTSGGTTDTQYF. The CDR3 DNA reads as TGTGCCAGCAGCCCTCGGACTAGCGGGGGGACCACAGATACGCAGTATTTT. V usage is TRBV5-4 and J usage is TRBJ2-3, with 14 bases aligning to TRBD2. V was clipped by 4 bases and J by 2 bases; unmatched bases: 6. The CDR3 totals 17 residues. Germline loops: CDR1 SGHNT, CDR2 YYREEE (reference sequence).

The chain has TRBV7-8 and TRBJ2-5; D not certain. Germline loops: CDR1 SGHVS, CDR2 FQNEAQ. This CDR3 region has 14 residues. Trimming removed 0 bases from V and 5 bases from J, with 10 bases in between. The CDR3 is CASSLAWARETQYF. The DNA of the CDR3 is TGTGCCAGCAGCTTAGCTTGGGCGCGGGAGACCCAGTACTTC.

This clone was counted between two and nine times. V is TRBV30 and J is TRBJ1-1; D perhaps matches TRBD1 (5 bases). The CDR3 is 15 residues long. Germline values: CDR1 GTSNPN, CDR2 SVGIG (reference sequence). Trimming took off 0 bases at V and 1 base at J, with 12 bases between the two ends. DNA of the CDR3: TGTGCCTGGAGTGTACTTGGGACCTCGAACACTGAAGCTTTCTTT. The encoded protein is CAWSVLGTSNTEAFF. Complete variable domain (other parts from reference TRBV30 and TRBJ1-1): SQTIHQWPATLVQPVGSPLSLECTVEGTSNPNLYWYRQAAGRGLQLLFYSVGIGQISSEVPQNLSASRPQDRQFILSSKKLLLSDSGFYLCAWSVLGTSNTEAFFGQGTRLTVV.